Below, 17 T cell receptor beta chains from the same sample are listed, as sequenced in a study of blood T cell repertoires in COVID-19. The repertoire was sequenced with immunoSEQ multiplex PCR; TCRdb's copy has only in-frame clones and lacks some. Among 150,000 to 200,000 clones, 75% to 90% were seen once, and the ten largest hold around 1.9%. The sequencing input was peripheral blood. The source is a man in his sixties or seventies with active or convalescent COVID-19.

For this clone: One junction end disagrees with the germline gene, perhaps due to a read error. The chain is built from TRBV9 and TRBJ1-2; 7 positions agree with TRBD1. Germline V gives CDR1 SGDLS, CDR2 YYNGEE. This CDR3 spans 12 amino acids. The DNA of the CDR3 is TGTGCCAGCAGCCGCGAAACAGGGGCCTCTCTCTTC. Amino acid sequence: CASSRETGASLF.

This chain joins TRBV29-1 and TRBJ2-3; 8 bases agree with TRBD1. The trim removed 7 bases at V and 4 bases at J, leaving 4 bases unmatched. The CDR3 totals 12 residues. Germline values: CDR1 SQVTM, CDR2 ANQGSEA. CDR3 sequence (DNA): TGCAGCGCAGACAGGGGCTCAGATACGCAGTATTTT. This translates into CSADRGSDTQYF.

J is TRBJ1-2 and V is TRBV28; 10 nucleotides match TRBD1. V dropped 7 bases and J dropped 2; count of bases not matched to a gene: 10. This CDR3 contains 16 residues. Germline-derived CDR1 and CDR2 are MDHEN and SYDVKM. The CDR3 DNA reads as TGTGCCAGCAATCGCGAGACAGGGGGCGCGAACTATGGCTACACCTTC. This translates into CASNRETGGANYGYTF.

This clone has just one count. V is TRBV9 and J is TRBJ1-3, with D possibly being TRBD1 (5 bases). Germline V gene lookup returns CDR1 SGDLS and CDR2 YYNGEE. The V and J ends lost 4 bases and 1 base respectively, with 18 bases between them. This CDR3 is 17 amino acids long. Written as DNA, the CDR3 is TGTGCCAGCAGCTCACATCTGGGACTAATATCTGGAAACACCATATATTTT. This gives the protein CASSSHLGLISGNTIYF.

This chain uses TRBV2 with TRBJ2-3; D is ambiguous. The CDR3 contains 16 residues. Trimming removed 4 bases from V and 4 bases from J, with 18 bases in between. Germline-derived CDR1 and CDR2 are SNHLY and FYNNEI. The CDR3 DNA sequence: TGTGCCAGCAGTGCCCTTGGGCGAGAAGCCGCAGATACGCAGTATTTT. Protein product: CASSALGREAADTQYF.

This chain connects TRBV5-3 to TRBJ2-7; TRBD2 aligns across 11 bases. TRBV5-3 belongs to the ORF category, with a function that is uncertain. V trimming: 1 base; J trimming: 2 bases; junction bases outside the gene matches: 8. The length of the CDR3 is 17 residues. CDR3 residues: CARSLILAGEWTYEQYF. In nucleotides, the CDR3 is TGTGCCAGAAGCTTGATACTAGCGGGAGAGTGGACCTACGAGCAGTACTTC.

The table lists this clone with a count of one. The sample carries other DNA sequences with the same CDR3. This rearrangement joins TRBV19 to TRBJ1-2; unclear D gene. The CDR3 runs to 14 residues. CDR1 and CDR2 from the germline V gene are LNHDA and SQIVND (reference sequence). Between the trimmed V and J ends, which lost 3 bases and 0 bases, there was a span of 8 bases. The CDR3 DNA is TGTGCCAGTAGTATTCTCGGAGCTAACTATGGCTACACCTTC. Translating gives CASSILGANYGYTF.

J is TRBJ1-5 and V is TRBV28; TRBD1 aligns across 8 bases. In germline, CDR1 is MDHEN, CDR2 SYDVKM. The CDR3 spans 17 residues. The J segment lost 2 bases and the V segment lost 2 bases, leaving 8 bases of the junction unmatched. CDR3 residues: CASSLTLGQGRNQPQHF. The DNA of the CDR3 is TGTGCCAGCAGTTTAACCCTCGGACAGGGACGCAATCAGCCCCAGCATTTT.

This clone has more than one count but fewer than ten. This rearrangement joins TRBV2 to TRBJ2-2; no definite D call. This CDR3 has 11 residues. Germline CDR1 and CDR2: SNHLY and FYNNEI. V was cut by 3 bases and J by 7 bases, with 3 bases left in between. This CDR3 is CASSDFGELFF. The CDR3 nucleotides read TGTGCCAGCAGTGACTTCGGGGAGCTGTTTTTT. Full variable domain (remainder filled in from reference TRBV2 and TRBJ2-2): EPEVTQTPSHQVTQMGQEVILRCVPISNHLYFYWYRQILGQKVEFLVSFYNNEISEKSEIFDDQFSVERPDGSNFTLKIRSTKLEDSAMYFCASSDFGELFFGEGSRLTVL.

This clone was counted between two and nine times. The chain carries TRBV10-3 and TRBJ2-7; TRBD1 is a possible D gene (6 bases). CDR1 and CDR2 (germline): ENHRY, SYGVKD. The CDR3 runs to 14 residues. V dropped 6 bases and J dropped 0 bases, with 12 bases sitting between them. The CDR3 region has the DNA TGTGCCATCAGGGAGACAGGCCACTCCTACGAGCAGTACTTC. Translation: CAIRETGHSYEQYF.

This chain connects TRBV6-1 to TRBJ1-6, with 7 bases lining up with TRBD1. This CDR3 has 15 amino acids. The V and J ends lost 1 base and 6 bases, in that order; junction bases with no gene match: 3. Per germline, CDR1 MNHNS and CDR2 SASEGT. The CDR3 DNA is TGTGCCAGCAGTGAAGAGGCAGGGGGTAATTCACCCCTCCACTTT. It specifies CASSEEAGGNSPLHF.

The V and J genes are TRBV6-9 and TRBJ1-4, with TRBD1 matching 9 bases. This CDR3 is 15 amino acids long. Per the germline V gene, CDR1 is MNHGY and CDR2 is SVAAGI. Trimming at V came to 3 bases and at J to 7 bases, leaving 6 bases not matched to a gene. The CDR3 protein is CASSYNRGRLEKLFF. CDR3 DNA: TGTGCCAGCAGTTACAACAGGGGGCGACTTGAAAAACTGTTTTTT.

The J gene is TRBJ2-5, the V gene TRBV10-3, with 9 nucleotides matching TRBD1. V lost 10 bases to trimming and J lost 2 bases; unmatched junction nucleotides: 8. Per germline, CDR1 ENHRY and CDR2 SYGVKD. The CDR3 covers 14 residues. The CDR3 loop is CASAYDRGQETQYF. DNA for the CDR3: TGTGCCAGCGCTTATGACAGGGGGCAAGAGACCCAGTACTTC.

The chain joins TRBV4-1 to TRBJ2-6; possible D gene TRBD1, 6 bases. The V end lost 3 bases, the J end lost 0 bases, and 27 bases lay between the germline ends. Germline-derived CDR1 and CDR2 are MGHRA and YSYEKL. CDR3 length: 22 amino acids. CDR3 bases: TGCGCCAGCAGCCACCGACCTTGGGGGCCACAGGGCGCATTCTCTGGGGCCAACGTCCTGACTTTC. The encoded protein is CASSHRPWGPQGAFSGANVLTF.

This sequence joins TRBV28 and TRBJ2-2; D might be TRBD2 (5 bases). Germline V CDR1 and CDR2: MDHEN, SYDVKM. The CDR3 runs 18 residues. Trimming left V 4 bases short and J 0 bases short, with 18 bases between. The CDR3, as DNA: TGTGCCAGCAGTTCCGATCCACTGGGTAGCGCGAACACCGGGGAGCTGTTTTTT. As protein: CASSSDPLGSANTGELFF.

Here the CDR3 reads CASSPYVAEETTGELFF. In DNA, the CDR3 is TGCGCCAGCAGCCCTTACGTAGCGGAGGAGACTACCGGGGAGCTGTTTTTT. This chain uses TRBV4-3 with TRBJ2-2, with a tentative D call TRBD2 (6 bases). The V gene's germline CDR1 is LGHNA and CDR2 YSLEER. This CDR3 is 17 amino acids long. V dropped 4 bases and J dropped 5 bases, with 20 bases sitting between them.

The gene calls are TRBV7-2 and TRBJ2-6; TRBD2 agrees at 12 bases. Looked up from germline, CDR1 is SGHTA and CDR2 is FQGNSA. CDR3 length: 17 amino acids. V lost 5 bases to trimming and J lost 2 bases; unmatched junction nucleotides: 4. The CDR3 is CASSPLAGGAGANVLTF. The CDR3 DNA reads as TGTGCCAGCAGCCCACTAGCGGGGGGAGCTGGGGCCAACGTCCTGACTTTC.